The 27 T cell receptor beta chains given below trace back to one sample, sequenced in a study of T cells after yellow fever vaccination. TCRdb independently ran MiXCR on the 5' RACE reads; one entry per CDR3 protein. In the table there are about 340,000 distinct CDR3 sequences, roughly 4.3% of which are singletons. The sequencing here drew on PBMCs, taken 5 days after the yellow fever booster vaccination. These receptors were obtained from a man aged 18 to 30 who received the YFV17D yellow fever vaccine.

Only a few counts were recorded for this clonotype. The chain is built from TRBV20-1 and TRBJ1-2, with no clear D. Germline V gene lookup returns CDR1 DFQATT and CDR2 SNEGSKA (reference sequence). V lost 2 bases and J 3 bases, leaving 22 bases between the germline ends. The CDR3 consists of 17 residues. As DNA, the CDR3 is TGCAGTGCTAGAAAGGGCGGGGTGAACCTGCGGGACTATGGCTACACCTTC. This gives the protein CSARKGGVNLRDYGYTF.

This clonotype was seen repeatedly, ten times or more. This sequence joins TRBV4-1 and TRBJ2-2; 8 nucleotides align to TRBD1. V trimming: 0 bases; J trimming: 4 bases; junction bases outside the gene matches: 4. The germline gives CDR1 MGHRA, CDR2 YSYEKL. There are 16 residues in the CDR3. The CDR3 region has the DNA TGCGCCAGCAGCCAAGAGAGGACAGGGCTCACCGGGGAGCTGTTTTTT. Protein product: CASSQERTGLTGELFF.

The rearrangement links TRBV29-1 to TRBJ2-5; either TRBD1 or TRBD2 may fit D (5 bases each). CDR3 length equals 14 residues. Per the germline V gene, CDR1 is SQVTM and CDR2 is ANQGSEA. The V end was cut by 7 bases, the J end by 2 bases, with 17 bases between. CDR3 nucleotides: TGCAGCGGGGTGGGGGACCCGAGGCAAGAGACCCAGTACTTC. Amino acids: CSGVGDPRQETQYF.

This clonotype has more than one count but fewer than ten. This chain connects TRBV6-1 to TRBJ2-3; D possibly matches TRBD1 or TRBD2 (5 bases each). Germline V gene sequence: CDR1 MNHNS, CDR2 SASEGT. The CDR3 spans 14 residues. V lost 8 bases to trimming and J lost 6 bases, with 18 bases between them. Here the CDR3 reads CASRGTVGRDTQYF. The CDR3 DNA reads TGTGCCAGCCGAGGGACCGTTGGTCGGGATACGCAGTATTTT.

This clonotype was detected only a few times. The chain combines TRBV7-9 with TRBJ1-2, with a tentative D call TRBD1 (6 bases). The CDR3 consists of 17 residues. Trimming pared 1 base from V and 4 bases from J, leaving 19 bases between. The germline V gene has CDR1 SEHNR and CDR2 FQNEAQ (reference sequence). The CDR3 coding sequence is TGTGCCAGCAGCTTAGTGGGTCTGGGGGCTGCGATCTATGGCTACACCTTC. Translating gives CASSLVGLGAAIYGYTF.

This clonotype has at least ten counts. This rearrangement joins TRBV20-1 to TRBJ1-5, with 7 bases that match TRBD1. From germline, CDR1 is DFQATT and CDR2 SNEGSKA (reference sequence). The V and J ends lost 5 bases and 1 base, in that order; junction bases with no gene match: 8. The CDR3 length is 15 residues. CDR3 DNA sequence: TGCAGTGCTTTAGACAGGGTCTTAAGCAATCAGCCCCAGCATTTT. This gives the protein CSALDRVLSNQPQHF.

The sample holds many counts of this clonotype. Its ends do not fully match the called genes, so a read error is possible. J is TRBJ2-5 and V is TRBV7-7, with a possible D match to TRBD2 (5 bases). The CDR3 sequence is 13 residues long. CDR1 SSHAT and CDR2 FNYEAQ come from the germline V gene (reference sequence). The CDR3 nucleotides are TGTGCTAGCAGCTTAGCGCGTCAAGAGACCCAGTACTTC. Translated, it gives CASSLARQETQYF.

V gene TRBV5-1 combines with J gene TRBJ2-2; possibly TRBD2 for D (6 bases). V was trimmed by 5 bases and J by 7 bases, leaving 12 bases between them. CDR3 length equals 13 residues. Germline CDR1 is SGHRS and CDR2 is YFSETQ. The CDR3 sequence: CASRKEAGGELFF. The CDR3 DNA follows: TGCGCCAGCAGAAAGGAAGCGGGCGGGGAGCTGTTTTTT.

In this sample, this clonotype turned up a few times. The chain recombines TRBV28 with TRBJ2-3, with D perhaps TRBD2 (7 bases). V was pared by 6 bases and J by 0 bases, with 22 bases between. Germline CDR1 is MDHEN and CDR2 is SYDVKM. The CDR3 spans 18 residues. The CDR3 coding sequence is TGTGCCAGCAGCCACCATGGGGGGGGGCAGGGGAGCACAGATACGCAGTATTTT. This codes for CASSHHGGGQGSTDTQYF. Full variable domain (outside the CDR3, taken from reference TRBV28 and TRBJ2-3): DVKVTQSSRYLVKRTGEKVFLECVQDMDHENMFWYRQDPGLGLRLIYFSYDVKMKEKGDIPEGYSVSREKKERFSLILESASTNQTSMYLCASSHHGGGQGSTDTQYFGPGTRLTVL.

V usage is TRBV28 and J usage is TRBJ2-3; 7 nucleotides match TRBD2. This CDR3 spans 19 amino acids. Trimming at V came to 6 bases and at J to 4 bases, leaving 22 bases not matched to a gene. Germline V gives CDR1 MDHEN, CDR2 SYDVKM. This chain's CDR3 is CASRRADVSGREGPDTQYF. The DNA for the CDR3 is TGTGCCAGCAGAAGAGCGGACGTTTCAGGAAGGGAGGGCCCAGATACGCAGTATTTT.

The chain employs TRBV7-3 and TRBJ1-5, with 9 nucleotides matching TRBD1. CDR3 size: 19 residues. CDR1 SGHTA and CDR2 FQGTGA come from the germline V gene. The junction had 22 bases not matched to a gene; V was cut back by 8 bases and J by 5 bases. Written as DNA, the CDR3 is TGTGCCAGCTCATCCAGAGCCCGGGACAGGGAACTTGGGGATCAGCCCCAGCATTTT. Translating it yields CASSSRARDRELGDQPQHF. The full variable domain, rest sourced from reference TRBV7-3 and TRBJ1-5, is GAGVSQTPSNKVTEKGKYVELRCDPISGHTALYWYRQSLGQGPEFLIYFQGTGAADDSGLPNDRFFAVRPEGSVSTLKIQRTERGDSAVYLCASSSRARDRELGDQPQHFGDGTRLSIL.

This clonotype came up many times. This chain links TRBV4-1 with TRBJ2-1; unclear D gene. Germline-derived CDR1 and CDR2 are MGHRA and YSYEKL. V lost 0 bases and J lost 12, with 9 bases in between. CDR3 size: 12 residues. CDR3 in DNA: TGCGCCAGCAGCCAAGATAAGTTTGCGCAGTTCTTC. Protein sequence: CASSQDKFAQFF.

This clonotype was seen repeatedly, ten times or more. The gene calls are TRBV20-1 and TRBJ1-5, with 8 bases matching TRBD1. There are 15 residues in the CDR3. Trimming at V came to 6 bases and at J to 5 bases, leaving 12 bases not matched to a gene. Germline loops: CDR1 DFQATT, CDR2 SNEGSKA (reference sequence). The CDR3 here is CSAETAGTGDQPQHF. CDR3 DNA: TGCAGTGCCGAGACCGCCGGGACAGGAGATCAGCCCCAGCATTTT.

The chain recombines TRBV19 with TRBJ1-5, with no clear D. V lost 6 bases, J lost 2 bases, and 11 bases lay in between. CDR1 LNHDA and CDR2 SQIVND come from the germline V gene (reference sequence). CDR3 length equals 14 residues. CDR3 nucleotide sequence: TGTGCCAGTAGGGACCTGGGAGGCAATCAGCCCCAGCATTTT. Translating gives CASRDLGGNQPQHF.

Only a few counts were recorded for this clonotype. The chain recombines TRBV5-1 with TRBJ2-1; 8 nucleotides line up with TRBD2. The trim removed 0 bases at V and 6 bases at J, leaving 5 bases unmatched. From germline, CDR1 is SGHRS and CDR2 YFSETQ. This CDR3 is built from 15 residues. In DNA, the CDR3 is TGCGCCAGCAGCTTGGCGGGACTAGGAGGCAATGAGCAGTTCTTC. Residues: CASSLAGLGGNEQFF.

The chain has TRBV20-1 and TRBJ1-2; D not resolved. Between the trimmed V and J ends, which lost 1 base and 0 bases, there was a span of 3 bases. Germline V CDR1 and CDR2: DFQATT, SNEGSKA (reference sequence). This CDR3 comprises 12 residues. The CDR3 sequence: CSARGPNYGYTF. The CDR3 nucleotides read TGCAGTGCTAGAGGGCCTAACTATGGCTACACCTTC.

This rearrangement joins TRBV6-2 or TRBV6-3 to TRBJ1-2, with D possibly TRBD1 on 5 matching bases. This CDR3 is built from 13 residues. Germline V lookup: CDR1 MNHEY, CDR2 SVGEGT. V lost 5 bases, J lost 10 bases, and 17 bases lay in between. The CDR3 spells CASSLGGAALYTF. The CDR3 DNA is TGTGCCAGCAGTCTCGGAGGGGCCGCCCTCTACACCTTC.

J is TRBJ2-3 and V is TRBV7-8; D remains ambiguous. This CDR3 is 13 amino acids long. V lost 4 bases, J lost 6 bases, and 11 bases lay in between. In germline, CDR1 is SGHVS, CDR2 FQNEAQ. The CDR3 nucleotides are TGTGCCAGCAGCTCCTTGACTCGCGATACGCAGTATTTT. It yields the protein CASSSLTRDTQYF.

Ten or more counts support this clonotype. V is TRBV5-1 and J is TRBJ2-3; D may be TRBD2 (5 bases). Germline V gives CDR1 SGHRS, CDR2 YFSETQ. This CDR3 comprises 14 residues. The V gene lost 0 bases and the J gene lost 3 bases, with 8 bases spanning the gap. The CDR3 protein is CASSLASGTDTQYF. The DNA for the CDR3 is TGCGCCAGCAGCTTGGCTTCGGGGACAGATACGCAGTATTTT.

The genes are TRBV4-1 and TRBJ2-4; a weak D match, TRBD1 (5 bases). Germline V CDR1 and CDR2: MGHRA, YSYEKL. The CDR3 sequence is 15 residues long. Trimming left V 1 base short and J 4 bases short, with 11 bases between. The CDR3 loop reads CASSQGQGMKNIQYF. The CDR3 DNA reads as TGCGCCAGCAGCCAAGGTCAGGGAATGAAAAACATTCAGTACTTC.

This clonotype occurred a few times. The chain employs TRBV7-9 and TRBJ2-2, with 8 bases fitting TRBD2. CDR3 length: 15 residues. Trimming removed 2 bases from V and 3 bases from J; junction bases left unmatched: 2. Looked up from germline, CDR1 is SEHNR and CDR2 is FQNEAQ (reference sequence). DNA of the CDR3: TGTGCCAGCAGCTTAAGGCGGGGGGACACCGGGGAGCTGTTTTTT. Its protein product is CASSLRRGDTGELFF.

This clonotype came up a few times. The DNA of the CDR3 is TGTGCCAGCAGCCCCAGTTTGGGGACTGAAGCTTTCTTT. This translates into CASSPSLGTEAFF. This rearrangement joins TRBV16 to TRBJ1-1; no reliable D call. The length of the CDR3 is 13 residues. With 4 bases removed from V and 5 bases from J, the gap between germline ends came to 11 bases. In germline, CDR1 is KGHSY, CDR2 FQNENV. The full variable domain, its missing parts supplied by reference TRBV16 and TRBJ1-1, is GEEVAQTPKHLVRGEGQKAKLYCAPIKGHSYVFWYQQVLKNEFKFLISFQNENVFDETGMPKERFSAKCLPNSPCSLEIQATKLEDSAVYFCASSPSLGTEAFFGQGTRLTVV.

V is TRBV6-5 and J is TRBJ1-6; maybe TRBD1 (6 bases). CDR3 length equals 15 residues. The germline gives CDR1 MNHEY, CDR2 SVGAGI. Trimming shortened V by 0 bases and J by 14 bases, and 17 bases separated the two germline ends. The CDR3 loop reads CASSYSRGVGAALHF. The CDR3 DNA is TGTGCCAGCAGTTACTCGAGAGGGGTGGGGGCGGCCCTCCACTTT.

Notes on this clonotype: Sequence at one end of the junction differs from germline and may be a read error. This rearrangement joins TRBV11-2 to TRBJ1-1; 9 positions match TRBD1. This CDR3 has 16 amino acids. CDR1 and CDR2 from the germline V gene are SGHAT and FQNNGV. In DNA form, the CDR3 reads TGTGACAGCAGCCCTAACAGGGGGCGGAGGAACAATGAAGCTTTCTTT. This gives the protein CDSSPNRGRRNNEAFF.

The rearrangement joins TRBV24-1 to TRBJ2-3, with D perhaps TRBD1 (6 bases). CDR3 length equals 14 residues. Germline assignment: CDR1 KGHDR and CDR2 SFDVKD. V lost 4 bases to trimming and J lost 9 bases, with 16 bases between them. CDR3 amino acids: CATSDTRQAGTQYF. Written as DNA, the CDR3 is TGTGCCACCAGTGACACCCGACAGGCCGGGACGCAGTATTTT.

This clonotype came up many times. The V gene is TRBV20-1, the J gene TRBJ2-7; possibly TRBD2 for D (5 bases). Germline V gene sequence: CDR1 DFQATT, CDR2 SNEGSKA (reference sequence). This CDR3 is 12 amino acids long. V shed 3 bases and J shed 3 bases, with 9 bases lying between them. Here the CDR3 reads CSARRTDYEQYV. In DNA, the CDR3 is TGCAGTGCTAGGCGGACTGACTACGAGCAGTACGTC.

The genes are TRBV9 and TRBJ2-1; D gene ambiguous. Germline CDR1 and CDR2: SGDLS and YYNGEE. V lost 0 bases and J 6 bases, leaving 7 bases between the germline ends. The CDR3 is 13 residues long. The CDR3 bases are TGTGCCAGCAGCGTAGGAGTTGGCAATGAGCAGTTCTTC. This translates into CASSVGVGNEQFF.